The rows below give T cell receptor beta chains drawn from one sample of a study of blood T cell repertoires in COVID-19. Clones were read by immunoSEQ multiplex PCR, and TCRdb kept only the in-frame ones, dropping some. This sample has 57,000 or so clones, with roughly three quarters found just once. The material sequenced was peripheral blood. Receptors were obtained from a woman older than 75 with active or convalescent COVID-19. Both conserved end residues are part of each CDR3. The order of the fields is V gene, J gene, CDR3 protein.

V: TRBV5-1
J: TRBJ1-3
CDR3: CASRLLGTGNTIYF

V: TRBV2
J: TRBJ1-4
CDR3: CASSVRLRGEKLFF

V: TRBV15
J: TRBJ2-3
CDR3: CATSRGEVLFHTDTQYF

V: TRBV5-1
J: TRBJ1-1
CDR3: CASSLGGAGTEAFF

V: TRBV15
J: TRBJ2-1
CDR3: CATSRVSSGGRDEQFF

V: TRBV14
J: TRBJ2-5
CDR3: CASSQAETQYF

V: TRBV5-1
J: TRBJ2-4
CDR3: CARSREPVLAGGIKNIQYF

V: TRBV19
J: TRBJ1-5
CDR3: CASSRSGIGNQPQHF

V: TRBV30
J: TRBJ2-3
CDR3: CAWRWGGFSTDTQYF

V: TRBV30
J: TRBJ1-5
CDR3: CAWSGMGGSNQPQHF

V: TRBV19
J: TRBJ2-5
CDR3: CASSTPGPGGLQETQYF

V: TRBV30
J: TRBJ2-5
CDR3: CAWSFRGTETQYF

V: TRBV19
J: TRBJ1-3
CDR3: CASSHTGSGNTIYF

V: TRBV29-1
J: TRBJ1-1
CDR3: CSAAQGAKTEAFF

V: TRBV9
J: TRBJ1-1
CDR3: CASSTPRTEAFF

V: TRBV4-2
J: TRBJ1-2
CDR3: CASSQDGQGTGYTF

V: TRBV19
J: TRBJ1-5
CDR3: CASSIYLHQPQHF

V: TRBV5-1
J: TRBJ2-3
CDR3: CASSPRSAASTDTQYF

V: TRBV3-1/TRBV3-2
J: TRBJ1-1
CDR3: CASSQDRLGGTEAFF

V: TRBV20-1
J: TRBJ2-1
CDR3: CSASIRYNEQFF

V: TRBV19
J: TRBJ2-3
CDR3: CASSPTRDTQYF

V: TRBV7-2
J: TRBJ1-3
CDR3: CASSFYSGNTIYF

V: TRBV18
J: TRBJ1-6
CDR3: CASRAAWEVDNSPLHF

V: TRBV10-2
J: TRBJ1-2
CDR3: CASSGRDRASYGYTF

V: TRBV12-5
J: TRBJ1-4
CDR3: CASGLVLRQGLFF

V: TRBV9
J: TRBJ2-5
CDR3: CASSGDSRGQETQYF

V: TRBV7-9
J: TRBJ1-4
CDR3: CASSPEAVNEKLFF

V: TRBV28
J: TRBJ1-2
CDR3: CALRRVSAGPGYGYTF

V: TRBV6-5
J: TRBJ1-1
CDR3: CASTTGYTEAFF

V: TRBV27
J: TRBJ1-2
CDR3: CATRDRALNYGYTF

V: TRBV12-5
J: TRBJ2-5
CDR3: CASGLFREQETQYF